A selection of T cell receptor beta chains follows, all from one sample in a study of cytomegalovirus exposure and HLA in healthy donors. Clones were sequenced by immunoSEQ multiplex PCR, and TCRdb holds only the in-frame ones, with some missing. The sample has about 100,000 clones, roughly 75% seen once. Sequenced input: PBMCs. These receptors were collected from a woman in her sixties in good health and CMV-seronegative. Both conserved end residues are part of each CDR3. The D gene is left open where the match is weak. Size tells how often a clone was seen (once, few, many) or the class of an expanded clone, and some rows leave it out.

V	length	size	J	D	DNA	CDR3
TRBV5-6	16	NA	TRBJ1-6	NA	TGTGCCAGCAGCTTGTACGTGAGCTCCTATAATTCACCCCTCCACTTT	CASSLYVSSYNSPLHF
TRBV5-1	17	NA	TRBJ2-3	NA	TGCGCCAGCAGCTTTTCGTTTGAAGGGGGTTCCACAGATACGCAGTATTTT	CASSFSFEGGSTDTQYF
TRBV5-1	14	NA	TRBJ1-1	TRBD1	TGCGCCAGCAGCTTGCGACAGGGGAGCTCTGAAGCTTTCTTT	CASSLRQGSSEAFF
TRBV7-8	17	NA	TRBJ1-5	TRBD1	TGTGCCAGCAGCGTAGGCCGGGACAGGGAAAGCAATCAGCCCCAGCATTTT	CASSVGRDRESNQPQHF
TRBV4-1	15	NA	TRBJ2-3	TRBD1	TGCGCCAGCAGCCTCGACAGGGCCAGCACAGATACGCAGTATTTT	CASSLDRASTDTQYF
TRBV7-9	13	few	TRBJ1-1	NA	TGTGCCAGCAGCAAACAGGGTGCCACTGAAGCTTTCTTT	CASSKQGATEAFF
TRBV5-8	11	NA	TRBJ2-7	NA	TGTGCCAGCAGCCTACCGACAGAGCAGTACTTC	CASSLPTEQYF
TRBV6-1	15	NA	TRBJ1-1	TRBD1	TGTGCCAGCAGTGAGCTCAGGGGGGCGAACACTGAAGCTTTCTTT	CASSELRGANTEAFF
TRBV21-1	14	NA	TRBJ2-7	NA	TGTGCCAGCAGCAAAGAAGGACAGGGATACGAGCAGTACTTC	CASSKEGQGYEQYF
TRBV6-6	14	NA	TRBJ2-7	TRBD1	TGTGCCAGCAGTTGGGGACAGGGGGTCGACGAGCAGTACTTC	CASSWGQGVDEQYF
TRBV7-9	13	NA	TRBJ2-7	NA	TGTGCCAGCAGCTTTACAGGGCCCTACGAGCAGTACTTC	CASSFTGPYEQYF
TRBV5-1	15	NA	TRBJ2-5	TRBD2	TGCGCCAGCAGCCCGGAGGGACTAGCGTTAGAGACCCAGTACTTC	CASSPEGLALETQYF
TRBV5-1	13	NA	TRBJ1-4	NA	TGCGCCAGCAGTTTCGAGCCCAGGGAAAAACTGTTTTTT	CASSFEPREKLFF
TRBV7-9	13	few	TRBJ1-1	NA	TGTGCCAGCAGCTTAGCGGTGTTTAAGGGGGCTTTCTTT	CASSLAVFKGAFF
TRBV2	11	NA	TRBJ1-2	NA	TGTGCCAGCAGTGCCCTCGGTGGCTACACCTTC	CASSALGGYTF
TRBV7-8	16	NA	TRBJ2-1	TRBD2	TGTGCCAGCAGCCGTTTACTAGCGGGGGTCTACAATGAGCAGTTCTTC	CASSRLLAGVYNEQFF
TRBV4-3	15	NA	TRBJ2-1	NA	TGCGCCAGCAGTCGATTAGCGGACTCCTACAATGAGCAGTTCTTC	CASSRLADSYNEQFF
TRBV6-4	13	NA	TRBJ1-2	NA	TGTGCCAGCAGTGACGACGGATCGGGAGGCTACACCTTC	CASSDDGSGGYTF
TRBV27	13	NA	TRBJ2-7	NA	TGTGCCAGCAGTTTCTGGGACAAGGGCGAGCAGTACTTC	CASSFWDKGEQYF
TRBV5-1	15	NA	TRBJ2-3	NA	TGCGCCAGCAGCTCTAAACAGTCAAGCACAGATACGCAGTATTTT	CASSSKQSSTDTQYF
TRBV5-4	12	NA	TRBJ1-1	NA	TGTGCCAGCAGCTTGGACATCGCTGAAGCTTTCTTT	CASSLDIAEAFF
TRBV4-3	16	few	TRBJ2-1	TRBD2	TGCGCCAGCAGCCGAGAGGGAGGGAGCTCCTACAATGAGCAGTTCTTC	CASSREGGSSYNEQFF
TRBV2	14	NA	TRBJ2-1	TRBD2	TGTGCCAGCAGTTCTGGACTAGCCCCCAATGAGCAGTTCTTC	CASSSGLAPNEQFF
TRBV4-3	16	NA	TRBJ2-3	NA	TGCGCCAGCAGCCAAGAATACGCGGGGGCCATAGATACGCAGTATTTT	CASSQEYAGAIDTQYF
TRBV4-1	16	NA	TRBJ2-1	NA	TGCGCCAGCAGCCAAGATTCGGTAAGGGGCGCAGATGAGCAGTTCTTC	CASSQDSVRGADEQFF
TRBV5-1	15	NA	TRBJ2-1	TRBD2	TGCGCCAGCAGCGGAATAGCGGGAGGGCCCGGTGAGCAGTTCTTC	CASSGIAGGPGEQFF
TRBV29-1	13	once	TRBJ2-4	NA	TGCAGCGTTGAACAGGGTACCAAAAACATTCAGTACTTC	CSVEQGTKNIQYF
TRBV10-1	15	few	TRBJ2-7	TRBD1	TGCGCCAGCAGTGCCGGACAGGGGTTCGCCTACGAGCAGTACTTC	CASSAGQGFAYEQYF
TRBV30	13	NA	TRBJ2-1	NA	TGTGCCTGGAGTGTCTTGAGGAGCAATGAGCAGTTCTTC	CAWSVLRSNEQFF
TRBV15	15	NA	TRBJ2-1	TRBD2	TGTGCCACCAGCATGAGGAGCGGGGGGACAGATGAGCAGTTCTTC	CATSMRSGGTDEQFF
TRBV4-1	16	NA	TRBJ2-4	TRBD2	TGCGCCAGCAGCCAGGGGGGGGAAGCGACCAAAAACATTCAGTACTTC	CASSQGGEATKNIQYF
TRBV7-8	17	NA	TRBJ1-1	NA	TGTGCCAGCAGCCCCCAGCGGTCGGGTTTTTTGGCGACTGAAGCTTTCTTT	CASSPQRSGFLATEAFF
TRBV7-2	14	NA	TRBJ2-2	NA	TGTGCCAGCGGCTTAGCTTCTAACACCGGGGAGCTGTTTTTT	CASGLASNTGELFF
TRBV7-8	15	NA	TRBJ1-2	NA	TGTGCCAGCAGCTTAGTAGCGGGGGAAATATATGGCTACACCTTC	CASSLVAGEIYGYTF